This T cell receptor beta chain was identified in a study of long-term antiretroviral therapy in people with HIV (dated by TCRdb to about 2022). In the study overall: The earliest samples were collected roughly a decade before the 2015 WHO recommendation for immediate ART, at a time when ART was usually postponed until CD4 counts fell. This retrospective serial study examined whether starting ART and sustained HIV suppression were associated with changes in the composition and diversity of the TRB repertoire in peripheral blood. Test extractions of a monoclonal T-cell line alongside about 35 polyclonal samples showed no cross-contamination during QIAcube processing. From 25 to 30 adults with confirmed HIV infection, the cohort provided 192 cryopreserved PBMC samples, gathered serially across a mean of roughly 6 years (range 1-12). Among the 30 to 35 participants with HIV, fewer than twelve were female.

Participants were included only if at least one PBMC sample before ART initiation and at least two post-ART samples were available. Treatment was received in the United States of America by all participants with HIV. Cryopreserved samples of about 0.9-11 million PBMC were thawed and washed before DNA extraction. At the time of the earliest PBMC sample, participants with HIV were aged between roughly 20 and 55 years. PBMC samples were contributed by each participant from 1-4 timepoints before ART initiation and 2-8 timepoints after ART initiation, with a median of 7 samples. Serial HIV viral load, CD4+ T-cell count, ART history and demographic data were obtained for every participant. Genomic DNA was extracted from unsorted PBMC with a Qiagen kit on a QIAcube, processed in batches of 12 samples. Sequencing of the TRB variable region was done with the immunoSEQ hsTCRB v3.0 assay at survey level resolution. The target sequencing depth for TRB was roughly 35,000-50,000 T-cell genomes per sample. Pooled TRB libraries were sequenced on an Illumina MiSeq with a v3 150-cycle kit. Regarding the original processing steps: Analysis of repertoires was carried out in R inside a reproducible Nextflow workflow spanning QC, data transformation and analysis. LymphoSeq2, an R package for exploring AIRR-Seq data, was used to implement custom analyses. A few samples that yielded fewer than 5000 total TRB sequences were excluded, so that 200 or so HIV repertoires were analyzed. Among the roughly 200 retained HIV repertoires, about 57 were collected before ART initiation and 120 to 130 after ART initiation. Repertoires were downsampled to 5000 TRB nucleotide sequences, and summary statistics were averaged over 100 downsampling iterations. Only TRB sequences with CDR3 regions of at least seven amino acids were retained for analysis. Two measures captured diversity: a Shannon entropy-derived clonality score and the Gini coefficient. Repertoire networks linked the top 5000 CDR3 amino acid sequences whenever two sequences differed by an edit distance of one. For TRB CDR3 amino acid sequences, GLIPH2 was used to predict antigen specificity groups and MHC restriction. To flag known CMV, EBV, HIV or tissue antigen associations, CDR3 amino acid sequences were matched against VDJdb and McPAS-TCR. Pre-ART, post-ART and control groups were compared with Wilcoxon signed-rank tests and Holm-Bonferroni correction. TCRdb mirrors the immuneACCESS table, restricted to in-frame sequences. Some clones are absent from its copies; in checked studies, under half trace to an unresolved V gene, and the reason for the others is unknown. From that table come the V and J calls and clone size; the DNA was used to work out D and trimming. The sample table holds about 30,000 clones, of which approximately 94% were seen once. The top ten hold 2.5% to 3.5% of the sample.

A note on this clone: Its target antigen remains unknown. Qualities for individual bases were not recorded, and no much larger clone is one base off.

The CDR3 numbers 16 residues from cysteine through phenylalanine. Only the CDR3 DNA is retained, 48 bases long and in frame from the first base. CDR1 and CDR2, looked up from the germline V gene, are MNHEY and SVGAGI. V and J are truncated by 0 bases and 4 bases respectively, leaving an intervening sequence of 13 bases. Results the study describes overall, beyond this receptor: Starting ART was linked to a significant rise in TRB diversity, yet even with long-term ART the diversity remained significantly lower than in transplant donor controls. Because PBMC availability was limited, only the TCR beta chain was sequenced, with no alpha chain pairing. Expanded TRB clones identified before ART initiation dominated the repertoire at all time points, although this dominance fluctuated and declined in many PLHIV after ART. Compared with controls, HIV repertoires had narrower CDR3 length ranges, and the network structure pointed to an antigen-experienced repertoire that shifted only slightly toward naive after ART. Because pre-ART samples had limited cell numbers, unsorted PBMC were profiled rather than sorted CD4+ and CD8+ T cells. The samples span the years 2004 to 2017, and the ART regimens used at that time may not be as effective as current regimens. Inferences about post-ART repertoire changes were limited because no data were available on ART adherence, viral resistance or therapy changes.

Material: unsorted PBMCs, obtained approximately 7.1 years after starting antiretroviral therapy. The chain is encoded by TRBV6-5 joined to TRBJ2-4; matching of 6 bases hints at TRBD2 as the D gene. The sequence came from a middle-aged man with HIV. The CDR3 protein is CASSYSGAGGKNIQYF. The bases read TGTGCCAGCAGTTACTCGGGTGCTGGGGGGAAAAACATTCAGTACTTC.